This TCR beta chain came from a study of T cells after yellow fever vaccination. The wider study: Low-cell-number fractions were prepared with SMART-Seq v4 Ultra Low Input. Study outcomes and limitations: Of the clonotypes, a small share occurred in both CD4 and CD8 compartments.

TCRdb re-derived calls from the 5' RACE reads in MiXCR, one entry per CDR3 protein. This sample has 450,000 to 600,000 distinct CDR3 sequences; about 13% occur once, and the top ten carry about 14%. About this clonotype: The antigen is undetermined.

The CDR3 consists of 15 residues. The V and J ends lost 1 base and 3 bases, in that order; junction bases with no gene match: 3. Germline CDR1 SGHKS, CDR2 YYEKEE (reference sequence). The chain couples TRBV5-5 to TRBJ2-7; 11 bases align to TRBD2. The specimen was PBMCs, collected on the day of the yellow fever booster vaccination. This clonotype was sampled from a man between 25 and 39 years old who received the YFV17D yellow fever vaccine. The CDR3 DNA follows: TGTGCCAGCAGCTTGTCGACTAGCGGGATCTACGAGCAGTACTTC. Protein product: CASSLSTSGIYEQYF.